Included here is one TCR beta chain sequence, with context. These data come from a study of blood T cell repertoires in COVID-19. Across the whole study: Samples came from the United States, Italy and Spain, spanning acute and convalescent COVID-19. The analysed material was cDNA or gDNA that came from T cells, B-cell-depleted T cells, or PBMCs.

As handled by the study authors: For nucleated cells, counts were estimated from reference gene primer amplification. TCRdb keeps only in-frame clones here, not all; method: immunoSEQ multiplex PCR. V, J and clone size are those of that table, while D and trimming were read from the DNA. The data contain 150,000 to 200,000 clones, approximately 83% of them singletons. Germline CDR1 and CDR2: MDHEN and SYDVKM. This CDR3 is 13 amino acids long. The V end was cut by 4 bases, the J end by 0 bases, with 6 bases between. The chain couples TRBV28 to TRBJ2-5; D is possibly TRBD2 (5 bases). Input material: peripheral blood. The TCR sequence derives from a man aged 55 to 69 with acute or convalescent COVID-19. DNA for the CDR3: TGTGCCAGCAGTTCGGGGAACCAAGAGACCCAGTACTTC. As protein: CASSSGNQETQYF.